The 32 T cell receptor beta chains reported below all come from one sample, sequenced in a study of shared clonotypes between healthy human individuals. Assay: immunoSEQ multiplex PCR; the TCRdb copy retains only in-frame clones and omits some. The sample includes about 690,000 clones, around 90% seen only once; the top ten take 34%. Sequencing was performed on memory CD8+ T cells from PBMCs. Subset described: CD45RO+ cells pooled with CCR7-negative TemRA cells. The receptors here all came from a man aged 18 to 30 in good health. Some clones in this sample may be carry-over from other donors' samples.

In the case of this clone: Other DNA sequences in the same sample also yield this CDR3. V usage is TRBV5-1 and J usage is TRBJ2-7; no firm D call. Per germline, CDR1 SGHRS and CDR2 YFSETQ. With 3 bases removed from V and 2 bases from J, the gap between germline ends came to 6 bases. The CDR3 has 12 amino acids. CDR3 residues: CASSYGTYEQYF. CDR3 sequence (DNA): TGCGCCAGCAGCTATGGTACCTACGAGCAGTACTTC.

The V and J genes are TRBV2 and TRBJ2-7; the D gene is possibly TRBD1 (6 bases). CDR1 SNHLY and CDR2 FYNNEI come from the germline V gene. V was shortened by 4 bases and J by 4 bases, with 14 bases between the two germline ends. The CDR3 length is 14 residues. CDR3 DNA sequence: TGTGCCAGCAGTGTAGGGGGAGTAACATACGAGCAGTACTTC. Translating it yields CASSVGGVTYEQYF.

The chain links TRBV6-6 to TRBJ2-7; 10 nucleotides agree with TRBD2. Germline V gene data show CDR1 as MNHNY and CDR2 as SVGAGI (reference sequence). The CDR3 contains 13 residues. Unmatched junction bases numbered 6, after V lost 10 bases and J lost 3 bases. The CDR3 DNA sequence: TGTGCCACCCTGCGACTAGCGGGCTACGAGCAGTACTTC. This encodes CATLRLAGYEQYF.

V gene TRBV5-1 combines with J gene TRBJ1-1, with D perhaps TRBD1 (5 bases). V dropped 0 bases and J dropped 0 bases, with 9 bases sitting between them. CDR1 and CDR2 from the germline V gene are SGHRS and YFSETQ. The CDR3 totals 15 residues. Written as DNA, the CDR3 is TGCGCCAGCAGCTTGGAGGCAGGGATGAACACTGAAGCTTTCTTT. Translation: CASSLEAGMNTEAFF.

The V and J genes are TRBV27 and TRBJ2-7; 8 bases fit TRBD1. Germline V gives CDR1 MNHEY, CDR2 SMNVEV (reference sequence). Trimming at V came to 7 bases and at J to 2 bases, leaving 10 bases not matched to a gene. The CDR3 loop spans 15 amino acids. The CDR3 sequence: CASTSFGTGAYEQYF. In nucleotides, the CDR3 is TGTGCCAGCACCTCATTCGGGACAGGTGCCTACGAGCAGTACTTC.

J is TRBJ1-1 and V is TRBV11-2, with 9 bases identical to TRBD1. The CDR3 has 15 residues. The V gene end was trimmed by 0 bases and the J gene end by 7 bases; junction bases not matched to a gene: 6. CDR1 SGHAT and CDR2 FQNNGV come from the germline V gene. The CDR3 DNA reads TGTGCCAGCAGCTTAGAGGACAGGGGTTCCTATGAAGCTTTCTTT. As protein: CASSLEDRGSYEAFF.

The chain uses TRBV29-1 and TRBJ2-7; weak D call: TRBD2 (6 bases). The V end lost 0 bases, the J end lost 6 bases, and 9 bases lay between the germline ends. The CDR3 runs 12 residues. Germline values: CDR1 SQVTM, CDR2 ANQGSEA. CDR3 nucleotides: TGCAGCGTTGAAGATGGCGGGGTCGAGCAGTACTTC. Translated, it gives CSVEDGGVEQYF.

The chain carries TRBV4-2 and TRBJ2-7, with TRBD1 identical over 7 bases. The CDR3 length is 16 residues. The trim removed 3 bases at V and 1 base at J, leaving 9 bases unmatched. CDR1 is LGHNA, CDR2 YNFKEQ, per germline. The CDR3 nucleotides read TGTGCCAGCAGCCACACGGACAGGTTTCTTTCCTACGAGCAGTACTTC. Its protein is CASSHTDRFLSYEQYF.

This chain links TRBV20-1 with TRBJ1-1, with D possibly matching TRBD1 (5 bases). CDR1 is DFQATT and CDR2 is SNEGSKA in the germline V gene (reference sequence). CDR3 size: 11 residues. The CDR3 loop reads CRGPHGTEAFF. DNA of the CDR3: TGCAGGGGGCCCCATGGCACTGAAGCTTTCTTT.

The chain has TRBV10-1 and TRBJ2-7, with TRBD1 matching 7 bases. Unmatched junction bases numbered 3, after V lost 6 bases and J lost 1 base. The CDR3 length is 13 residues. Germline V gives CDR1 WNHNN, CDR2 SYGVQD (reference sequence). The CDR3 reads CASSGTESYEQYF. In DNA form, the CDR3 reads TGCGCCAGCAGCGGGACAGAGTCCTACGAGCAGTACTTC.

In its sample, this clone ranks as medium-sized (0.01 to 0.1%). The J gene is TRBJ1-1, the V gene TRBV25-1, with D perhaps TRBD1 (6 bases). Germline CDR1 reads MGHDK; CDR2 reads SYGVNS. The CDR3 length is 15 residues. V gave up 6 bases and J gave up 1 base, with 15 bases separating them. Here the CDR3 DNA reads TGTGCCAGCAGCCCCCAACAGGGTCCGAACACTGAAGCTTTCTTT. Encoded protein: CASSPQQGPNTEAFF.

This clone was observed once. The chain couples TRBV6-1 to TRBJ2-1, with D tentatively TRBD2 (5 bases). The germline V and J ends were trimmed by 7 bases and 6 bases, with 13 bases remaining between them. This CDR3 is 13 amino acids long. Germline lookup yields CDR1 MNHNS and CDR2 SASEGT. CDR3 in amino acids: CASTLGAFNEQFF. The CDR3 bases are TGTGCCAGCACTTTGGGAGCTTTCAATGAGCAGTTCTTC.

The chain employs TRBV29-1 and TRBJ1-1; the match to TRBD1 covers 7 bases. Germline values: CDR1 SQVTM, CDR2 ANQGSEA. The CDR3 runs 11 residues. Unmatched junction bases numbered 2, after V lost 4 bases and J lost 6 bases. The DNA of the CDR3 is TGCAGCGTTGCCCAGGGGGCTGAAGCTTTCTTT. Translated, it gives CSVAQGAEAFF.

The CDR3 spells CASSLVSTRSGNTIYF. The CDR3 coding sequence is TGTGCCAGCAGCTTAGTATCAACCCGCTCTGGAAACACCATATATTTT. The gene calls are TRBV7-9 and TRBJ1-3; no clear D. Trimming removed 1 base from V and 0 bases from J, with 10 bases in between. Germline V gene lookup returns CDR1 SEHNR and CDR2 FQNEAQ (reference sequence). The CDR3 sequence is 16 residues long.

The chain joins TRBV28 to TRBJ2-7; the D gene is possibly TRBD2 (5 bases). Trimming removed 5 bases from V and 2 bases from J, with 22 bases in between. CDR3 size: 17 residues. Germline V gene sequence: CDR1 MDHEN, CDR2 SYDVKM. CDR3 nucleotide sequence: TGTGCCAGCAGTCCCTATTTAACGCGGCTAGCCCCCTACGAGCAGTACTTC. Translated, it gives CASSPYLTRLAPYEQYF.

The chain has TRBV25-1 and TRBJ1-2; weak D call: TRBD1 (5 bases). The germline gives CDR1 MGHDK, CDR2 SYGVNS. This CDR3 has 11 amino acids. V lost 9 bases and J 7 bases, leaving 12 bases between the germline ends. CDR3 region: CASLGVAGYTF. In DNA form, the CDR3 reads TGTGCCAGTCTGGGGGTTGCTGGCTACACCTTC.

J is TRBJ1-5 and V is TRBV7-8; D remains unclear. The CDR3 is made up of 12 amino acids. Germline V gene lookup returns CDR1 SGHVS and CDR2 FQNEAQ. Trimming shortened V by 6 bases and J by 5 bases, and 8 bases separated the two germline ends. CDR3 sequence reads: CASSPAHQPQHF. The CDR3 nucleotides are TGTGCCAGCAGTCCCGCCCATCAGCCCCAGCATTTT.

The DNA of the CDR3 is TGTGCCAGCAGCTCCCCAGACGGGGCAGGGTTAGAGCAGTACTTC. Translated, it gives CASSSPDGAGLEQYF. This chain uses TRBV7-9 with TRBJ2-7, with D perhaps assigned TRBD1 or TRBD2 (5 bases each). Trimming removed 4 bases from V and 7 bases from J, with 20 bases in between. Germline lookup yields CDR1 SEHNR and CDR2 FQNEAQ (reference sequence). This CDR3 spans 15 amino acids.

This clone was seen just once. This chain uses TRBV4-3 with TRBJ2-7; no definite D call. This CDR3 spans 15 amino acids. V gave up 0 bases and J gave up 3 bases, with 12 bases separating them. Germline V lookup: CDR1 LGHNA, CDR2 YSLEER. Here the CDR3 reads CASSQDITELYEQYF. The DNA for the CDR3 is TGCGCCAGCAGCCAAGATATTACGGAACTCTACGAGCAGTACTTC.

The chain uses TRBV7-2 and TRBJ2-5; D tentatively fits TRBD1 or TRBD2 (5 bases each). Trimming removed 3 bases at V and 2 bases at J, with 13 bases between. This CDR3 comprises 15 residues. Germline V gene data show CDR1 as SGHTA and CDR2 as FQGNSA. CDR3 sequence reads: CASSFWGYPQETQYF. CDR3 nucleotide sequence: TGTGCCAGCAGCTTCTGGGGGTACCCGCAAGAGACCCAGTACTTC.

The chain couples TRBV19 to TRBJ1-5, with TRBD1 as a possible D gene (6 bases). Trimming shortened V by 10 bases and J by 5 bases, and 24 bases separated the two germline ends. The CDR3 extends over 16 amino acids. Germline CDR1 reads LNHDA; CDR2 reads SQIVND (reference sequence). The CDR3 DNA sequence: TGTGCCACCACAAACATTTTCGGGGCAGGGGATCAGCCCCAGCATTTT. It codes for CATTNIFGAGDQPQHF.

The rearrangement joins TRBV28 to TRBJ1-1; D might be TRBD1 (5 bases). There are 16 residues in the CDR3. V shed 6 bases and J shed 0 bases, with 17 bases lying between them. Germline lookup yields CDR1 MDHEN and CDR2 SYDVKM. CDR3 sequence (DNA): TGTGCCAGCAGGGACCGGCAGGGATCCCTGAACACTGAAGCTTTCTTT. As protein: CASRDRQGSLNTEAFF.

The V gene is TRBV6-5, the J gene TRBJ2-7, with D uncertain. In germline, CDR1 is MNHEY, CDR2 SVGAGI. The V end was cut by 0 bases, the J end by 2 bases, with 8 bases between. The CDR3 consists of 14 residues. The CDR3 sequence is CASSYSEIPYEQYF. The CDR3 DNA reads TGTGCCAGCAGTTACTCGGAGATTCCCTACGAGCAGTACTTC.

The rearrangement uses TRBV28 and TRBJ2-1; D may correspond to TRBD1 or TRBD2 (6 bases each). V dropped 10 bases and J dropped 4 bases, with 17 bases sitting between them. Germline-derived CDR1 and CDR2 are MDHEN and SYDVKM. The CDR3 extends over 14 amino acids. The CDR3 region is CAISRGARYNEQFF. CDR3 DNA: TGTGCCATCTCAAGGGGGGCGCGTTACAATGAGCAGTTCTTC.

V and J are TRBV4-3 and TRBJ2-2; possible D gene TRBD2, 6 bases. The V and J ends lost 0 bases and 13 bases respectively, with 9 bases between them. This CDR3 has 12 amino acids. Germline V CDR1 and CDR2: LGHNA, YSLEER. The CDR3 nucleotides are TGCGCCAGCAGCCAAGATGGGAGGTTGCTGTTTTTT. It yields the protein CASSQDGRLLFF.

V usage is TRBV28 and J usage is TRBJ1-3; no definite D call. The V gene lost 5 bases and the J gene lost 0 bases, with 14 bases spanning the gap. Germline values: CDR1 MDHEN, CDR2 SYDVKM. CDR3 length equals 16 residues. The DNA for the CDR3 is TGTGCCAGCAGTGGCTCGGACGAGGACTCTGGAAACACCATATATTTT. Translated, it gives CASSGSDEDSGNTIYF.

This clone was seen a single time. J is TRBJ2-5 and V is TRBV7-9, with 13 bases that match TRBD2. The germline V gene encodes CDR1 SEHNR and CDR2 FQNEAQ (reference sequence). This CDR3 contains 15 residues. The ends lost 5 bases at V and 5 bases at J; junction bases unmatched: 5. The CDR3, as DNA: TGTGCCAGCAGCGAACTAGCGGGAGGGGGGGAGACCCAGTACTTC. This translates into CASSELAGGGETQYF.

The rearrangement joins TRBV28 to TRBJ2-7, with 7 bases fitting TRBD1. The CDR3 has 15 residues. Looked up from germline, CDR1 is MDHEN and CDR2 is SYDVKM. Germline trimming cut 7 bases from V and 6 bases from J; bases unmatched to any gene: 15. The CDR3 region is CASTAGWDSRTEQYF. CDR3 nucleotides: TGTGCCAGCACCGCCGGGTGGGACAGTCGCACCGAGCAGTACTTC.

This sequence joins TRBV5-5 and TRBJ2-1; 11 positions match TRBD1. Germline-derived CDR1 and CDR2 are SGHKS and YYEKEE (reference sequence). After removal of 4 bases from V and 7 bases from J, the junction contained 7 bases not matched to a gene. The CDR3 runs to 15 residues. The chain's CDR3 is CASSLGQGAKNEQFF. The CDR3 nucleotides are TGTGCCAGCAGCCTCGGACAGGGGGCGAAGAATGAGCAGTTCTTC.

V and J are TRBV7-9 and TRBJ1-1, with TRBD1 identical over 8 bases. Germline loops: CDR1 SEHNR, CDR2 FQNEAQ (reference sequence). V was pared by 9 bases and J by 4 bases, with 7 bases of the junction left unmatched. The CDR3 sequence is 13 residues long. CDR3: CASRDRGGTEAFF. CDR3 bases: TGTGCCAGTAGAGACAGGGGTGGCACTGAAGCTTTCTTT.

The chain is built from TRBV7-2 and TRBJ2-1; D may match TRBD1 or TRBD2 (5 bases each). Germline V gives CDR1 SGHTA, CDR2 FQGNSA. V was trimmed by 5 bases and J by 1 base, leaving 12 bases between them. The CDR3 is 15 amino acids. CDR3 DNA sequence: TGTGCCAGCAGCAACCGGGACCATTCCTACAATGAGCAGTTCTTC. This sequence encodes CASSNRDHSYNEQFF.

The genes are TRBV19 and TRBJ1-1; D uncertain. The CDR3 length is 16 residues. V dropped 1 base and J dropped 5 bases, with 17 bases sitting between them. Germline CDR1 is LNHDA and CDR2 is SQIVND (reference sequence). The CDR3 spells CASSIAYDEEQTEAFF. The DNA of the CDR3 is TGTGCCAGTAGTATAGCCTACGACGAGGAGCAGACTGAAGCTTTCTTT. The complete variable domain, with remaining parts taken from reference TRBV19 and TRBJ1-1, reads DGGITQSPKYLFRKEGQNVTLSCEQNLNHDAMYWYRQDPGQGLRLIYYSQIVNDFQKGDIAEGYSVSREKKESFPLTVTSAQKNPTAFYLCASSIAYDEEQTEAFFGQGTRLTVV.